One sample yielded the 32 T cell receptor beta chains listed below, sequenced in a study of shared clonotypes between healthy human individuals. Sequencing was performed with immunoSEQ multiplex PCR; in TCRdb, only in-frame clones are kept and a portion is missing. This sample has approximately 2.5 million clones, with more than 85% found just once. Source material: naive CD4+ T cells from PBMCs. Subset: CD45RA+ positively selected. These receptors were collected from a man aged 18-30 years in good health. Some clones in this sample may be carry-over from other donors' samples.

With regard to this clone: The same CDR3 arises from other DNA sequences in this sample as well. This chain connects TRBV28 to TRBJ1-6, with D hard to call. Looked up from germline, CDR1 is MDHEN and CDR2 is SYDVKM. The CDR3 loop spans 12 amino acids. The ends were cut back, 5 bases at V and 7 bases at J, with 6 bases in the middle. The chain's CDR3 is CASSSMNSPLHF. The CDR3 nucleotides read TGTGCCAGCAGTAGCATGAATTCACCCCTCCACTTT.

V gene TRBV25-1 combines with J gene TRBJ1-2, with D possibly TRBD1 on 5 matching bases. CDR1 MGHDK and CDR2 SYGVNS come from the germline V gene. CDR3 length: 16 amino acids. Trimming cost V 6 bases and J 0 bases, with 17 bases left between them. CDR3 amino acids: CASRGGPTGPNYGYTF. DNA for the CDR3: TGTGCCAGCAGGGGAGGCCCCACAGGACCTAACTATGGCTACACCTTC.

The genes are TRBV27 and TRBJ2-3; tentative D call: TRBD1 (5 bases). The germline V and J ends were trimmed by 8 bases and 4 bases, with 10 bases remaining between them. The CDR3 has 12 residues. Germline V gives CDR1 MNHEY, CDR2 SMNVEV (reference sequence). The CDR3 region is CASGIRADTQYF. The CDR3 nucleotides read TGTGCCAGCGGAATCAGGGCAGATACGCAGTATTTT.

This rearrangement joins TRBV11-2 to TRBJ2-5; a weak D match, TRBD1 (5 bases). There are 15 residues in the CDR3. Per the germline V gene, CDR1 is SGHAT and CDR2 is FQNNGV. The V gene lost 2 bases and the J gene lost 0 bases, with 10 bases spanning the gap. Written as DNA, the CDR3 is TGTGCCAGCAGCTTAAGGGGCCCTAACCAAGAGACCCAGTACTTC. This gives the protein CASSLRGPNQETQYF.

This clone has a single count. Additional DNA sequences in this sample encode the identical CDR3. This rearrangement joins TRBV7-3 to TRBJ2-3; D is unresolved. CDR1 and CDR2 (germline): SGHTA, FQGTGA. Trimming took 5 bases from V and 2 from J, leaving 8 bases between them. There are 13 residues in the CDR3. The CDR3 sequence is CASSPGYTDTQYF. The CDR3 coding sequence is TGTGCCAGCAGCCCCGGATACACAGATACGCAGTATTTT.

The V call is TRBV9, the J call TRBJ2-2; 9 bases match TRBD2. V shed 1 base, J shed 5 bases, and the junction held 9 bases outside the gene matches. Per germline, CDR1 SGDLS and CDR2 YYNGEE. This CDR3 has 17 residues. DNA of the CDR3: TGTGCCAGCAGCGTACTAAGTCTAGCGGGACAAACCGGGGAGCTGTTTTTT. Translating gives CASSVLSLAGQTGELFF.

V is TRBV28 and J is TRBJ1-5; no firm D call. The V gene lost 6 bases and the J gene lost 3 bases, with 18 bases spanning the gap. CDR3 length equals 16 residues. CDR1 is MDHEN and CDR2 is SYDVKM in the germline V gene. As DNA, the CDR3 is TGTGCCAGCAGCCCCGAGGTAGCCAGCCTCAATCAGCCCCAGCATTTT. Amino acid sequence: CASSPEVASLNQPQHF. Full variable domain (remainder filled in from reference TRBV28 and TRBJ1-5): DVKVTQSSRYLVKRTGEKVFLECVQDMDHENMFWYRQDPGLGLRLIYFSYDVKMKEKGDIPEGYSVSREKKERFSLILESASTNQTSMYLCASSPEVASLNQPQHFGDGTRLSIL.

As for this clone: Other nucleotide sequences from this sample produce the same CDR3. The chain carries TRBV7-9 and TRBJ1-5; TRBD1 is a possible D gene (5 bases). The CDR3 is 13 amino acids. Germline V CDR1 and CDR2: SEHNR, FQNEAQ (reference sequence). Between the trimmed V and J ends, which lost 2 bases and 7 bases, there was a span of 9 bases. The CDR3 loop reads CASSLTRDQPQHF. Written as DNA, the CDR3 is TGTGCCAGCAGCTTAACGAGGGACCAGCCCCAGCATTTT.

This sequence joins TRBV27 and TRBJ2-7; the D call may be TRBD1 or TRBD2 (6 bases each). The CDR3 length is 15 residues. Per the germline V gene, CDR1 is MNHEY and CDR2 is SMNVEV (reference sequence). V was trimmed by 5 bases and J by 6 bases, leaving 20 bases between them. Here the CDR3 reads CASSLASTGQGEQYF. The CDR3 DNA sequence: TGTGCCAGCAGTCTAGCGTCTACAGGGCAAGGCGAGCAGTACTTC.

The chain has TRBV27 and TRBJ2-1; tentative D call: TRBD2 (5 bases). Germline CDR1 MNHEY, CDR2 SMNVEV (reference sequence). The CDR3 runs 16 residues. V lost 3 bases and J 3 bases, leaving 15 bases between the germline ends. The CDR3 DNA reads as TGTGCCAGCAGTTTCAACGGGAACTCTGACTACAATGAGCAGTTCTTC. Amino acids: CASSFNGNSDYNEQFF.

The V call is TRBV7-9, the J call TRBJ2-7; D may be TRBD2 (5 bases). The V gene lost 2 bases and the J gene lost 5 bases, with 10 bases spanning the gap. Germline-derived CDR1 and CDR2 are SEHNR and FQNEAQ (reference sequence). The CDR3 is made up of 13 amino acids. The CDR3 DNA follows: TGTGCCAGCAGCTTAAGGAGGAGCGACGAGCAGTACTTC. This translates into CASSLRRSDEQYF.

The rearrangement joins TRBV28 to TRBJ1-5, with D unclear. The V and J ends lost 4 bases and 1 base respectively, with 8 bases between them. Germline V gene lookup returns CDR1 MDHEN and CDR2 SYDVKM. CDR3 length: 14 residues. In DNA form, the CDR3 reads TGTGCCAGCAGTTCTAAGATCAGCAATCAGCCCCAGCATTTT. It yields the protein CASSSKISNQPQHF.

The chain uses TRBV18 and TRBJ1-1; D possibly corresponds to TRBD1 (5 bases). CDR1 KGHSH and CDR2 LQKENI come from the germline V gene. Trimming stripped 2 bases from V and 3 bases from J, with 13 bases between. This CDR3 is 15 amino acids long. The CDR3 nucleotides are TGTGCCAGCTCACCAGCAACAGGTGGTGACACTGAAGCTTTCTTT. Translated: CASSPATGGDTEAFF. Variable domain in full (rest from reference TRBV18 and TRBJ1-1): NAGVMQNPRHLVRRRGQEARLRCSPMKGHSHVYWYRQLPEEGLKFMVYLQKENIIDESGMPKERFSAEFPKEGPSILRIQQVVRGDSAAYFCASSPATGGDTEAFFGQGTRLTVV.

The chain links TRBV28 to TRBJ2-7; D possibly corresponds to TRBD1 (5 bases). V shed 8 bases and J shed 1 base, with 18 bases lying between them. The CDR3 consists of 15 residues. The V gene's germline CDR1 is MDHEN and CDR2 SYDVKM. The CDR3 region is CASRPAGQGSYEQYF. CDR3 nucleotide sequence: TGTGCCAGCCGACCTGCCGGCCAGGGTTCCTACGAGCAGTACTTC.

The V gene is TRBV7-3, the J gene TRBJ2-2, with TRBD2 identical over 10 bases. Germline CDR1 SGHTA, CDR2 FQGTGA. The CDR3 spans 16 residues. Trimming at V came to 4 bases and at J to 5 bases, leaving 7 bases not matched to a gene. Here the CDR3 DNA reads TGTGCCAGCAGCTCTACTAGCGGGATCAGAACCGGGGAGCTGTTTTTT. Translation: CASSSTSGIRTGELFF.

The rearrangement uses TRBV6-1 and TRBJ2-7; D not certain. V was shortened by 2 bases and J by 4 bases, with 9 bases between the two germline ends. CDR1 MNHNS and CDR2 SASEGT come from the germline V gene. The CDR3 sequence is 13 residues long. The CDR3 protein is CASSESGRYEQYF. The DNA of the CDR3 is TGTGCCAGCAGTGAATCGGGCCGTTACGAGCAGTACTTC.

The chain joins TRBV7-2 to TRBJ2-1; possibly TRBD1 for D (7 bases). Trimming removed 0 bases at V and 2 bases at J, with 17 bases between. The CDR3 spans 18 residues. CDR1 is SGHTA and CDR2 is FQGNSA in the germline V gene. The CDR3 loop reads CASSLATPTGRPYNEQFF. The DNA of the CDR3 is TGTGCCAGCAGCTTAGCGACGCCGACAGGGAGGCCCTACAATGAGCAGTTCTTC. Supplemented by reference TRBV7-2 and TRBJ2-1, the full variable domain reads GAGVSQSPSNKVTEKGKDVELRCDPISGHTALYWYRQSLGQGLEFLIYFQGNSAPDKSGLPSDRFSAERTGGSVSTLTIQRTQQEDSAVYLCASSLATPTGRPYNEQFFGPGTRLTVL.

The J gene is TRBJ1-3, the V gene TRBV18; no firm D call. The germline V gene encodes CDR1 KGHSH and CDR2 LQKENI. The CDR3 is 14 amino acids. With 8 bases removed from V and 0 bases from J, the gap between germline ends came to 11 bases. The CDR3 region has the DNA TGTGCCAGCCGTCTATCCAGCTCTGGAAACACCATATATTTT. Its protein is CASRLSSSGNTIYF.

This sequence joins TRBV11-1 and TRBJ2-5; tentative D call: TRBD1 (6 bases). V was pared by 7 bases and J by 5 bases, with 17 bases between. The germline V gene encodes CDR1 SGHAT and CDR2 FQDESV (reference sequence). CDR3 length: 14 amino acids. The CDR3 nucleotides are TGTGCCAGCAAGGAGAGGGCAAGGGGGGAGACCCAGTACTTC. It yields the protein CASKERARGETQYF.

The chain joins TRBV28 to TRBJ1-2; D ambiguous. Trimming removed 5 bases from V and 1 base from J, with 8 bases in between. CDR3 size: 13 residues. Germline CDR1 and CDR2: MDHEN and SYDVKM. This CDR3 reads CASSTRGNYGYTF. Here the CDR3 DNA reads TGTGCCAGCAGTACTCGGGGTAACTATGGCTACACCTTC.

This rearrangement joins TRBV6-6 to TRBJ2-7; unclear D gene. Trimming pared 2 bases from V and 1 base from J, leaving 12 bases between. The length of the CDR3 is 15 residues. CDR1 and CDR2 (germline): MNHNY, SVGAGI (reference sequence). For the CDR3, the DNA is TGTGCCAGCAGTTACCCTTCCTCGAGATCCTACGAGCAGTACTTC. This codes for CASSYPSSRSYEQYF.

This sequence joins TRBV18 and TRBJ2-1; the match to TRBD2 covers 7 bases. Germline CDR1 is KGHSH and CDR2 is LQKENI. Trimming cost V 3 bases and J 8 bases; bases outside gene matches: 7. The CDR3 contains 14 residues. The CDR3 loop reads CASSPGTISDEQFF. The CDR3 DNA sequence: TGTGCCAGCTCACCCGGGACTATCAGCGATGAGCAGTTCTTC. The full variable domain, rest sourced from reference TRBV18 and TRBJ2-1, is NAGVMQNPRHLVRRRGQEARLRCSPMKGHSHVYWYRQLPEEGLKFMVYLQKENIIDESGMPKERFSAEFPKEGPSILRIQQVVRGDSAAYFCASSPGTISDEQFFGPGTRLTVL.

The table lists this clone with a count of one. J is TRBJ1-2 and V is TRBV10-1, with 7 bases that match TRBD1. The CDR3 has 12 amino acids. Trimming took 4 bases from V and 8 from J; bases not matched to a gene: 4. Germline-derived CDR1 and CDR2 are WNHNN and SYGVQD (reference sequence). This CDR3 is CASSGHRGGYTF. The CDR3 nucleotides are TGCGCCAGCAGTGGGCACAGGGGAGGCTACACCTTC.

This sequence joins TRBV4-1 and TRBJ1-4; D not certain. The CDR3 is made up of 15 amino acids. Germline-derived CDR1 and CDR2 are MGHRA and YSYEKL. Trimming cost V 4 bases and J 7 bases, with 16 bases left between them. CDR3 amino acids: CASSRLVPGSEKLFF. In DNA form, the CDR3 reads TGCGCCAGCAGCCGTCTGGTCCCCGGGAGTGAAAAACTGTTTTTT.

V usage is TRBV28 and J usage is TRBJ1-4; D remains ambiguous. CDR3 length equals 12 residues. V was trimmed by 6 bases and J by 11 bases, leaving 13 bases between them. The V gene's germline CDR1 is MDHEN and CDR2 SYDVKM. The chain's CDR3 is CASSPLSRKLFF. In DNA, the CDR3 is TGTGCCAGCAGCCCGCTAAGTCGGAAACTGTTTTTT.

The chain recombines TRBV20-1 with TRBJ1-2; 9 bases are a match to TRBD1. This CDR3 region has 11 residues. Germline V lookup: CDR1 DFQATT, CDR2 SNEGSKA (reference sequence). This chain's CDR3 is CIWTGDYGYTF. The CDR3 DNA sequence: TGCATCTGGACAGGGGACTATGGCTACACCTTC.

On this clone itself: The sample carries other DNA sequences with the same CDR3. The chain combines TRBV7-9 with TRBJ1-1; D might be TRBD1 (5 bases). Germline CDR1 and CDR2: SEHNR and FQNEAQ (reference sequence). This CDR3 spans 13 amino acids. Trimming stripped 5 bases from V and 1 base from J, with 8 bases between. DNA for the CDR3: TGTGCCAGCAGCGTTACAGGGAACACTGAAGCTTTCTTT. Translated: CASSVTGNTEAFF. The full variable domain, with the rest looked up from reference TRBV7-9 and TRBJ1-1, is DTGVSQNPRHKITKRGQNVTFRCDPISEHNRLYWYRQTLGQGPEFLTYFQNEAQLEKSRLLSDRFSAERPKGSFSTLEIQRTEQGDSAMYLCASSVTGNTEAFFGQGTRLTVV.

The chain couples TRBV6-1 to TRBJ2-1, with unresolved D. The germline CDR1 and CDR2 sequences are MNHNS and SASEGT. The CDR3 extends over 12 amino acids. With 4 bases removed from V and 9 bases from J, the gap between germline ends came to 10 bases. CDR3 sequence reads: CASSVPGAEQFF. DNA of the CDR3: TGTGCCAGCAGTGTGCCGGGTGCTGAGCAGTTCTTC.

CDR3 region: CASSMSGTRTQYF. In nucleotides, the CDR3 is TGCGCCAGCAGCATGTCCGGGACTAGAACGCAGTATTTT. This rearrangement joins TRBV5-1 to TRBJ2-3, with TRBD2 identical over 8 bases. Unmatched junction bases numbered 7, after V lost 4 bases and J lost 9 bases. The CDR3 loop spans 13 amino acids. Germline loops: CDR1 SGHRS, CDR2 YFSETQ.

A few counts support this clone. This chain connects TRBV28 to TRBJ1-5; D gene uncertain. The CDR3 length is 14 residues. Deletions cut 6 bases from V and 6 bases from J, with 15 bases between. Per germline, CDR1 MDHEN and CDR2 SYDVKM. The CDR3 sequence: CASRGVDSSQPQHF. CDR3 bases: TGTGCCAGCAGAGGAGTGGATTCCTCTCAGCCCCAGCATTTT.

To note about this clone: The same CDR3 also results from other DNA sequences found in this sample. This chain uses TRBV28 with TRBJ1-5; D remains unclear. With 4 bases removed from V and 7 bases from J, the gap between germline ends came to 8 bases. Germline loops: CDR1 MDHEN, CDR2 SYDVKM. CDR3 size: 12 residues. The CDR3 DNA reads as TGTGCCAGCAGTTCAAGGGTACAGCCCCAGCATTTT. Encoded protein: CASSSRVQPQHF. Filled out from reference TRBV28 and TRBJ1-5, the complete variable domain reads DVKVTQSSRYLVKRTGEKVFLECVQDMDHENMFWYRQDPGLGLRLIYFSYDVKMKEKGDIPEGYSVSREKKERFSLILESASTNQTSMYLCASSSRVQPQHFGDGTRLSIL.

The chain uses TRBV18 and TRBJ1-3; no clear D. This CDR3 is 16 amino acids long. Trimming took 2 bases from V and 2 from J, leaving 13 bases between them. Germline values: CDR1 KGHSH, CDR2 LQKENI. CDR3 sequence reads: CASSPGSSRPGNTIYF. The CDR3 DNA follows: TGTGCCAGCTCACCAGGGAGCTCAAGACCTGGAAACACCATATATTTT.